This T cell receptor (beta chain) was identified in a study of T cells in Graves' hyperthyroidism and ophthalmopathy. Whole-study results and caveats: Model predictions of ophthalmopathy came a median roughly 6.7 months before onset. The majority of expanded thyroid clonotypes above 0.001 also appeared in blood.

Using roughly 9.4 ml of fresh peripheral blood, PBMCs were prepared. RNA transcripts gave rise to amplified TCR beta CDR3 regions. During a first-round RT-PCR of the TCR CDR3, the HTBI primer set was used. TCRdb analysed the multiplex PCR reads with MiXCR anew, one entry per CDR3 protein. The sample carries 350,000 to 450,000 distinct CDR3 sequences, around 15% recorded once. Notes on this clonotype: Its matching antigen is unknown.

V lost 4 bases to trimming and J lost 4 bases; unmatched junction nucleotides: 7. Germline-derived CDR1 and CDR2 are SGHTA and FQGTGA. CDR3 size: 15 residues. The source material was blood. The chain carries TRBV7-3 and TRBJ2-1, with 7 bases identical to TRBD1. The origin of this receptor is a man aged 50 to 60 with Graves' ophthalmopathy. This chain's CDR3 is CASSSWDRRYNEQFF. For the CDR3, the DNA is TGTGCCAGCAGCTCGTGGGACAGAAGATACAATGAGCAGTTCTTC.